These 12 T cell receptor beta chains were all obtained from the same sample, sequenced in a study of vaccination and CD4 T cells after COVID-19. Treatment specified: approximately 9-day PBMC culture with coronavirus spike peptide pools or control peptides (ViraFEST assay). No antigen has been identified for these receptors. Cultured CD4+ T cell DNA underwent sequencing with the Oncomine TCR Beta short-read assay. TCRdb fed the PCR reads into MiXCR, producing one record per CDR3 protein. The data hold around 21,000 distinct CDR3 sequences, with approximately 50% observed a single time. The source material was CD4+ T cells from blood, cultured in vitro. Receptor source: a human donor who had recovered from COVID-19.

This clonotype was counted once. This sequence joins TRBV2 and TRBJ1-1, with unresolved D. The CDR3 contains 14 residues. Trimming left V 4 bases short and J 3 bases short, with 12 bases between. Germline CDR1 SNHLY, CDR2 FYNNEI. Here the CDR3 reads CASSGVRRHTEAFF. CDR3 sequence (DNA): TGTGCCAGCAGTGGAGTGCGGAGACACACTGAAGCTTTCTTT.

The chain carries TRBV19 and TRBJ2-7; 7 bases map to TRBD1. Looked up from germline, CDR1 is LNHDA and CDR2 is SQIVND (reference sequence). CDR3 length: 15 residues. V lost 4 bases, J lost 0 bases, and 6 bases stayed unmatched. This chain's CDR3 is CASSTGTVASYEQYF. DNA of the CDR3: TGTGCCAGTAGTACCGGGACAGTAGCCTCCTACGAGCAGTACTTC.

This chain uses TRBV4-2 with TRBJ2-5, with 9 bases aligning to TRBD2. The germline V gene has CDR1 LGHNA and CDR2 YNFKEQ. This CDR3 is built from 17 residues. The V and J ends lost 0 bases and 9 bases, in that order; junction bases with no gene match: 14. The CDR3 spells CASSQDGGGGPLTAQYF. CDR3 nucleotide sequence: TGTGCCAGCAGCCAAGATGGCGGGGGGGGCCCGTTAACGGCCCAGTACTTC.

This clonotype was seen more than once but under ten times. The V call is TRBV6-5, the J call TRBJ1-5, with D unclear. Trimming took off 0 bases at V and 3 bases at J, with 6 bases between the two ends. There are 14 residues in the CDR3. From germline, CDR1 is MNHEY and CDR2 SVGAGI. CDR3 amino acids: CASSYSGPNQPQHF. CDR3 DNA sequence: TGTGCCAGCAGTTACTCCGGTCCCAATCAGCCCCAGCATTTT.

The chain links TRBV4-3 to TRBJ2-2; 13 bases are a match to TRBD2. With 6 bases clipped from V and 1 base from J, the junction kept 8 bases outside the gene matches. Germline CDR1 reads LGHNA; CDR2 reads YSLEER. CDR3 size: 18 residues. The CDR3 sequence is CASRPGLAGAWNTGELFF. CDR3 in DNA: TGCGCCAGCAGGCCCGGACTAGCGGGAGCCTGGAACACCGGGGAGCTGTTTTTT.

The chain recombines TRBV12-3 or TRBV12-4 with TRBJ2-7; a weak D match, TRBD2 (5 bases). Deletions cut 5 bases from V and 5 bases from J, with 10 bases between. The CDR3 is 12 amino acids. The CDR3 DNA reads TGTGCCAGCAGTGAGGGTGGCGACGAGCAGTACTTC. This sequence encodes CASSEGGDEQYF.

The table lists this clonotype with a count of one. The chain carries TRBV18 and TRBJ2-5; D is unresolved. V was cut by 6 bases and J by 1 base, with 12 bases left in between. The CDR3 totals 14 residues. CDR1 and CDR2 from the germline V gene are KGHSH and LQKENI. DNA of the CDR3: TGTGCCAGCTCCCACGGACCCGCCCAAGAGACCCAGTACTTC. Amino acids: CASSHGPAQETQYF.

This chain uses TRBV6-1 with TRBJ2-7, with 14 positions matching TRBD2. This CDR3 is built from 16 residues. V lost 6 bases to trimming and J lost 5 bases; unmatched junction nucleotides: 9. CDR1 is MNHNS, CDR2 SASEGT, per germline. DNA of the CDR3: TGTGCCAGCAGGGCTCCGGGACTAGCGGGAGTACACGAGCAGTACTTC. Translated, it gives CASRAPGLAGVHEQYF.

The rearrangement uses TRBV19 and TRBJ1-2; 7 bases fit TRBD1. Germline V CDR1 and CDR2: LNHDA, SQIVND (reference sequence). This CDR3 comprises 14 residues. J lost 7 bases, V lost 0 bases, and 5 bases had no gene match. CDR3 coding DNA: TGTGCCAGTAGTATAGAAACAGGGGCTGGTGGCTACACCTTC. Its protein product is CASSIETGAGGYTF.

This CDR3 is CASSKDLGAGHTGRGQFF. The CDR3 region has the DNA TGTGCCAGCAGCAAAGACCTCGGAGCGGGACACACGGGCAGGGGGCAGTTCTTC. The V gene is TRBV21-1, the J gene TRBJ2-1; the table calls TRBD1, which could not be checked here. TRBV21-1 counts as a pseudogene. This CDR3 spans 18 amino acids.

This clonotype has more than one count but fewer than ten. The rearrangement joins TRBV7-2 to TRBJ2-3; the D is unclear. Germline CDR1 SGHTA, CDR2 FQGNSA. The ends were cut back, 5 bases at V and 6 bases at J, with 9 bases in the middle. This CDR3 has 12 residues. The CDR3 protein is CASSLLGDTQYF. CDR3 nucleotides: TGTGCCAGCAGCCTTTTGGGGGATACGCAGTATTTT.

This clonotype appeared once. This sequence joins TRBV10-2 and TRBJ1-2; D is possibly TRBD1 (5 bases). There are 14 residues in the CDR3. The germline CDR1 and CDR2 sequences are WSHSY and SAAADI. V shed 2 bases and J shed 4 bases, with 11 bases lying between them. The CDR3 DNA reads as TGCGCCAGCAGTGAGCGGGGCCAGGTCTATGGCTACACCTTC. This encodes CASSERGQVYGYTF.